This T cell receptor beta chain came from a study of T-cell memory formation after mild COVID-19. Across the whole study: Largely, TCR clusters stayed within a single donor. Study observations and caveats: From day 15 to 85, contracting clones were balanced between CD4 and CD8, whereas later expanders leaned toward CD4+.

This clonotype was picked up many times. Its antigen is still unknown. Germline CDR1 is SGDLS and CDR2 is YYNGEE. CDR3 length equals 17 residues. The V and J ends lost 4 bases and 4 bases, in that order; junction bases with no gene match: 10. 5'RACE primed from the constant segment yielded TCR alpha and TCR beta cDNA libraries bearing sample barcodes and UMIs. Using its own MiXCR run on the 5' RACE reads, TCRdb lists one record per CDR3 protein. The sample includes 250,000 to 350,000 distinct CDR3 sequences, about 16% of them seen just once. The sample was PBMCs or a T cell subset sorted from them (not recorded which). The TCR sequence derives from a man in his late teens or twenties who had mild COVID-19 (a few samples of this study predate the infection). Cell type and time point are not known. The chain uses TRBV9 and TRBJ2-2, with TRBD1 matching 10 bases. The CDR3 nucleotides read TGTGCCAGCAGCAAACGACAGGGGGCGGGAAGCACCGGGGAGCTGTTTTTT. It yields the protein CASSKRQGAGSTGELFF.